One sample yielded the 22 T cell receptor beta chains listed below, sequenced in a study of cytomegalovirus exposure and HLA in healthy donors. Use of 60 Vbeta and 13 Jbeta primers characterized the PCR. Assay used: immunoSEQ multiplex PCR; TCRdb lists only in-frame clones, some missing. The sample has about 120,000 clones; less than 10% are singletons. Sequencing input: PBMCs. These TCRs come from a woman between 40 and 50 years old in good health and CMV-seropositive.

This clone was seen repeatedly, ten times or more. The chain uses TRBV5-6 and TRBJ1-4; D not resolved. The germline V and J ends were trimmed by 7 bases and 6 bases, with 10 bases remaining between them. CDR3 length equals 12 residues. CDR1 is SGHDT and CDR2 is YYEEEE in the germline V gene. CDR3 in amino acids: CASLHEDEKLFF. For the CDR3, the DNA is TGTGCCAGCCTACATGAGGATGAAAAACTGTTTTTT. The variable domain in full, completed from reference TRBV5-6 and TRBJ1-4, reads DAGVTQSPTHLIKTRGQQVTLRCSPKSGHDTVSWYQQALGQGPQFIFQYYEEEERQRGNFPDRFSGHQFPNYSSELNVNALLLGDSALYLCASLHEDEKLFFGSGTQLSVL.

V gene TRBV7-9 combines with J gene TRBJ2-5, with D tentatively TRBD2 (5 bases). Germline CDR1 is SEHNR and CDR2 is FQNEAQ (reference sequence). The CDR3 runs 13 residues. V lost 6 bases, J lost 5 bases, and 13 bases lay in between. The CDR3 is CASSFGLWETQYF. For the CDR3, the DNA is TGTGCCAGCAGTTTCGGACTGTGGGAGACCCAGTACTTC.

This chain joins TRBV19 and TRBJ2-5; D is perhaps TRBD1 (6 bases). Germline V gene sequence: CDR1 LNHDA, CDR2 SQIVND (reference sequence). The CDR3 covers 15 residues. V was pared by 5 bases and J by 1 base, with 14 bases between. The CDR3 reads CASSAVRGPQETQYF. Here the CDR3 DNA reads TGTGCCAGTAGTGCGGTCAGGGGCCCCCAAGAGACCCAGTACTTC.

This CDR3 reads CAWSVLETIYGYTF. The CDR3 bases are TGTGCCTGGAGTGTACTAGAGACAATCTATGGCTACACCTTC. The rearrangement links TRBV30 to TRBJ1-2; D ambiguous. The CDR3 extends over 14 amino acids. CDR1 and CDR2 from the germline V gene are GTSNPN and SVGIG (reference sequence). Trimming took off 0 bases at V and 4 bases at J, with 12 bases between the two ends.

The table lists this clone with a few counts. CDR3: CASSVSQRGGLTDTQYF. The CDR3 DNA is TGTGCCAGCAGCGTTAGCCAGCGGGGGGGCCTCACAGATACGCAGTATTTT. This rearrangement joins TRBV9 to TRBJ2-3; TRBD2 matches at 10 bases. V gave up 2 bases and J gave up 2 bases; unmatched junction bases: 8. Germline-derived CDR1 and CDR2 are SGDLS and YYNGEE. The CDR3 contains 17 residues.

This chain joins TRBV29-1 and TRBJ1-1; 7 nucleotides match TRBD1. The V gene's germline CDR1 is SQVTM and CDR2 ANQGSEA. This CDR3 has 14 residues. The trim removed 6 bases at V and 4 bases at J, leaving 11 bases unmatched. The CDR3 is CSVDRDYRGTEAFF. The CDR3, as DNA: TGCAGCGTCGACAGAGACTACAGGGGCACTGAAGCTTTCTTT.

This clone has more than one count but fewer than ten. CDR3 region: CAWSGNGQQPQHF. The CDR3 nucleotides read TGTGCCTGGAGTGGGAATGGGCAGCAGCCCCAGCATTTT. This chain joins TRBV30 and TRBJ1-5; D unresolved. The CDR3 is 13 amino acids. The germline CDR1 and CDR2 sequences are GTSNPN and SVGIG (reference sequence). The germline V and J ends were trimmed by 1 base and 7 bases, with 11 bases remaining between them. The whole variable domain, remainder taken from reference TRBV30 and TRBJ1-5, is SQTIHQWPATLVQPVGSPLSLECTVEGTSNPNLYWYRQAAGRGLQLLFYSVGIGQISSEVPQNLSASRPQDRQFILSSKKLLLSDSGFYLCAWSGNGQQPQHFGDGTRLSIL.

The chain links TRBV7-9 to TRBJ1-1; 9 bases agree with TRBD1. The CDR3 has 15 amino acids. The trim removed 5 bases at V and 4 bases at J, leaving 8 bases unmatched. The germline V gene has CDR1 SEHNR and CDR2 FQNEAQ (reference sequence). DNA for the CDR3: TGTGCCAGCAGCCCAAACCCGACAGGGGGCACTGAAGCTTTCTTT. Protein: CASSPNPTGGTEAFF.

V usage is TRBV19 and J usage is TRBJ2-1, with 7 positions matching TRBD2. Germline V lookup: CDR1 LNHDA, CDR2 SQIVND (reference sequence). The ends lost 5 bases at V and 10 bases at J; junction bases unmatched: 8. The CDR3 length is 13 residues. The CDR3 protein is CASSLRLAAEQFF. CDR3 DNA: TGTGCCAGTAGTCTCCGGCTAGCGGCCGAGCAGTTCTTC. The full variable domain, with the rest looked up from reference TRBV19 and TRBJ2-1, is DGGITQSPKYLFRKEGQNVTLSCEQNLNHDAMYWYRQDPGQGLRLIYYSQIVNDFQKGDIAEGYSVSREKKESFPLTVTSAQKNPTAFYLCASSLRLAAEQFFGPGTRLTVL.

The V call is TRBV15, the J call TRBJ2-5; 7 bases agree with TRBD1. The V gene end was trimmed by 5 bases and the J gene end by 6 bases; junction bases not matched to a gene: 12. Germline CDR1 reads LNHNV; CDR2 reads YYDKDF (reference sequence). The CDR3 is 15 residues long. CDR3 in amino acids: CATSGDSLVFKTQYF. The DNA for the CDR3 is TGTGCCACCAGCGGGGACAGCCTGGTTTTCAAGACCCAGTACTTC.

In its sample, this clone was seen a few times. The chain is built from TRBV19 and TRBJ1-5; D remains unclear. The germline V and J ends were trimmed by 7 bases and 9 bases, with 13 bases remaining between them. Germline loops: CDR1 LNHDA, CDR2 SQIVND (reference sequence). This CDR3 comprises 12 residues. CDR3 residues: CASTNGRRPQHF. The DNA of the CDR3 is TGTGCCAGTACCAACGGCAGGCGGCCCCAGCATTTT. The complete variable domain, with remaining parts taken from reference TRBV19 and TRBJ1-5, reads DGGITQSPKYLFRKEGQNVTLSCEQNLNHDAMYWYRQDPGQGLRLIYYSQIVNDFQKGDIAEGYSVSREKKESFPLTVTSAQKNPTAFYLCASTNGRRPQHFGDGTRLSIL.

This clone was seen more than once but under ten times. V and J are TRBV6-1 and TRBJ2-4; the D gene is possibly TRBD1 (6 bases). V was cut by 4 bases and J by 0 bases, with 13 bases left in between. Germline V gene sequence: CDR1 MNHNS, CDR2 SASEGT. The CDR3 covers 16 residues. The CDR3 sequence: CASSAYRDQAKNIQYF. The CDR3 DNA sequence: TGTGCCAGCAGTGCTTACAGGGATCAAGCCAAAAACATTCAGTACTTC.

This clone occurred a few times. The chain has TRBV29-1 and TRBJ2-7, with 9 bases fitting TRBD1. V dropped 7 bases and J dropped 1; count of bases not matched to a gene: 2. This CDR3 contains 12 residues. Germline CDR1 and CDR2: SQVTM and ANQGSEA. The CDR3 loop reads CSAGQGSYEQYF. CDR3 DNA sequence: TGCAGCGCCGGACAGGGGTCCTACGAGCAGTACTTC.

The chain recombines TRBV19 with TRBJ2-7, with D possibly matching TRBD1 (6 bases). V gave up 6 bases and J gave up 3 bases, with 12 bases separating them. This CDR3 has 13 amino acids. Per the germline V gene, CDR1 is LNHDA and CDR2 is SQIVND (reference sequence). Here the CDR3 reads CASSNRELYEQYF. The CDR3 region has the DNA TGTGCCAGTAGCAACAGGGAGCTCTACGAGCAGTACTTC.

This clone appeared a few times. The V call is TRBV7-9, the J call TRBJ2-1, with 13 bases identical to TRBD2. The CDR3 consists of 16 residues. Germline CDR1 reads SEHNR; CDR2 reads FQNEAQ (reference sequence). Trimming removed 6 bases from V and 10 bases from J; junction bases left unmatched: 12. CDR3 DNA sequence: TGTGCCAGCAGGGGACTAGCGGGGTCCTCGGGGCGGGAGCAGTTCTTC. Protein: CASRGLAGSSGREQFF.

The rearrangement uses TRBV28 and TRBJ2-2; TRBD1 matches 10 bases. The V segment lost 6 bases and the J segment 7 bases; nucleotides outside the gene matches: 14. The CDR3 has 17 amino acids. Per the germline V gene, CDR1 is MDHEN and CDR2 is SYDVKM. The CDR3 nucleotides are TGTGCCAGCAGGGGACAGGGGCGGTGCGGGGTTATCGGGGAGCTGTTTTTT. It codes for CASRGQGRCGVIGELFF.

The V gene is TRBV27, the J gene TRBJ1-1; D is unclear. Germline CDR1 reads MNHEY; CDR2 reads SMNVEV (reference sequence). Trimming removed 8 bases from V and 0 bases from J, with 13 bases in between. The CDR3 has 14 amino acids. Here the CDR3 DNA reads TGTGCCAGCGTTGGTACTACCATGAACACTGAAGCTTTCTTT. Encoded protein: CASVGTTMNTEAFF.

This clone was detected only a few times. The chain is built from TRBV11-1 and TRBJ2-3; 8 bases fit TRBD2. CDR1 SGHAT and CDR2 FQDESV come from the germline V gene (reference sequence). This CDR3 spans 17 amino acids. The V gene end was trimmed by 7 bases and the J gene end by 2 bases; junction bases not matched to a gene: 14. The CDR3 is CASTPRRGSGATDTQYF. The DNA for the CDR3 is TGTGCCAGCACTCCGCGAAGAGGTAGCGGGGCCACAGATACGCAGTATTTT.

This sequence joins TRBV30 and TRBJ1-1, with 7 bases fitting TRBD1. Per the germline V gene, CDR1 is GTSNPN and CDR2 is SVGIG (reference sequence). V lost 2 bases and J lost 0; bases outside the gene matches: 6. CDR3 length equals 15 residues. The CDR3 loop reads CAWSFTGQMNTEAFF. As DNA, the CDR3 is TGTGCCTGGAGTTTCACGGGACAGATGAACACTGAAGCTTTCTTT. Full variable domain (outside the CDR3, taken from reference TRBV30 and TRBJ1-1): SQTIHQWPATLVQPVGSPLSLECTVEGTSNPNLYWYRQAAGRGLQLLFYSVGIGQISSEVPQNLSASRPQDRQFILSSKKLLLSDSGFYLCAWSFTGQMNTEAFFGQGTRLTVV.

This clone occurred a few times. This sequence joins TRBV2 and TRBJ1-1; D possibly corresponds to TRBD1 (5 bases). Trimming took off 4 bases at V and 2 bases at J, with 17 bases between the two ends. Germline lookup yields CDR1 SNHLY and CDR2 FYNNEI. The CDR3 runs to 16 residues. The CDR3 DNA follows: TGTGCCAGCAGTGTACATCGGACATATGTTAACACTGAAGCTTTCTTT. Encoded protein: CASSVHRTYVNTEAFF.

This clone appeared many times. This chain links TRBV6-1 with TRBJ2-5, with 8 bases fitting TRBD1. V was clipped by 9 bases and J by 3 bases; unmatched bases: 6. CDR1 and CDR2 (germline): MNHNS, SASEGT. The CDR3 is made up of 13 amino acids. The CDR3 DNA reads TGTGCCAGTTCGGACAGGGCCGAAGAGACCCAGTACTTC. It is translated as CASSDRAEETQYF.

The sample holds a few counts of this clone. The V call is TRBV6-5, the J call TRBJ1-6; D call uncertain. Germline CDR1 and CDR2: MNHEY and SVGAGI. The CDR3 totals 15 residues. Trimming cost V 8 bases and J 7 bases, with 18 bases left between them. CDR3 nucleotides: TGTGCCAGCGTGAGATCCCGGGGTGGAAATTCACCCCTCCACTTT. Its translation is CASVRSRGGNSPLHF.